The present entry profiles one T cell receptor (beta chain) with its context. V lost 1 base and J lost 5; bases outside the gene matches: 7. CDR3 size: 16 residues. Germline CDR1 LGHNT, CDR2 FRNRAP. Data came from immunoSEQ multiplex PCR; TCRdb stores just in-frame clones and leaves some out. Of about 80,000 clones listed, roughly 90% were seen once; the top ten hold 3.5% to 5%. This sample was included in a study of blood T cell repertoires in COVID-19. The sequence derives from a woman aged 80 or older with active or convalescent COVID-19. The source material was peripheral blood. V usage is TRBV12-5 and J usage is TRBJ2-1; 8 bases line up with TRBD2. The CDR3 spells CASGLGKAGANNEQFF. CDR3 DNA: TGTGCTAGTGGTTTGGGTAAAGCGGGAGCTAACAATGAGCAGTTCTTC. The full variable domain, rest sourced from reference TRBV12-5 and TRBJ2-1, is DARVTQTPRHKVTEMGQEVTMRCQPILGHNTVFWYRQTMMQGLELLAYFRNRAPLDDSGMPKDRFSAEMPDATLATLKIQPSEPRDSAVYFCASGLGKAGANNEQFFGPGTRLTVL.